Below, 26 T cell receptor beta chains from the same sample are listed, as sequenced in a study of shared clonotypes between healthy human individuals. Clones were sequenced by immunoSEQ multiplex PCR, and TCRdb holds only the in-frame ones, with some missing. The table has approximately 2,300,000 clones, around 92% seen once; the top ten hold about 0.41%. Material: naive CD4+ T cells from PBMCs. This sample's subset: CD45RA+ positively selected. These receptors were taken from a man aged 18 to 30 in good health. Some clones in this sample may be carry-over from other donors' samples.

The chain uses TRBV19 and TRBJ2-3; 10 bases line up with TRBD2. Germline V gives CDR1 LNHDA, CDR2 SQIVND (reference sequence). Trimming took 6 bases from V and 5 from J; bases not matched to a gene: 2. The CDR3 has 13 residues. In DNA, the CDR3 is TGTGCCAGTAGGGGACTAGCGCGAGATACGCAGTATTTT. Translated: CASRGLARDTQYF.

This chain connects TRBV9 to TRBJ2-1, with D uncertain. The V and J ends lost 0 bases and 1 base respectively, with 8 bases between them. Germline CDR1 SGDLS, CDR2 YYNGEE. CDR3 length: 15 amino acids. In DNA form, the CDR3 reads TGTGCCAGCAGCGTAGAAACCAAGTCCTACAATGAGCAGTTCTTC. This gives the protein CASSVETKSYNEQFF.

This chain's CDR3 is CASSSTSGTEAFF. CDR3 sequence (DNA): TGTGCCAGCTCATCGACTTCCGGCACTGAAGCTTTCTTT. This sequence joins TRBV18 and TRBJ1-1; D is unresolved. The CDR3 spans 13 residues. The germline CDR1 and CDR2 sequences are KGHSH and LQKENI. V was clipped by 5 bases and J by 4 bases, with 11 bases between them.

The CDR3 region has the DNA TGTGCCAGCAGTTTACGCAGGCTAGCTTTCGATGAGCAGTTCTTC. This sequence encodes CASSLRRLAFDEQFF. V usage is TRBV27 and J usage is TRBJ2-1; the D gene is possibly TRBD2 (5 bases). Trimming stripped 2 bases from V and 8 bases from J, with 16 bases between. The CDR3 is 15 residues long. Germline CDR1 reads MNHEY; CDR2 reads SMNVEV (reference sequence).

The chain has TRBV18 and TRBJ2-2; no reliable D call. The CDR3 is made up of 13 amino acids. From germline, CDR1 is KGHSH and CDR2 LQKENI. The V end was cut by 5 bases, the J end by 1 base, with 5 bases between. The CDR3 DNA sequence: TGTGCCAGCTCAATCGAGAACACCGGGGAGCTGTTTTTT. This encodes CASSIENTGELFF.

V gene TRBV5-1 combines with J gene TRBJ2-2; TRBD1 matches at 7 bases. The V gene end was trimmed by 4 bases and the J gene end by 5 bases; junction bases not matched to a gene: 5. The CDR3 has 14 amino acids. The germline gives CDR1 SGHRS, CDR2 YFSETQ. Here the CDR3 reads CASSLQTGTGELFF. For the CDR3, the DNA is TGCGCCAGCAGCCTGCAGACAGGGACCGGGGAGCTGTTTTTT. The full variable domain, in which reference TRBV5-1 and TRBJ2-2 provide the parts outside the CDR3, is KAGVTQTPRYLIKTRGQQVTLSCSPISGHRSVSWYQQTPGQGLQFLFEYFSETQRNKGNFPGRFSGRQFSNSRSEMNVSTLELGDSALYLCASSLQTGTGELFFGEGSRLTVL.

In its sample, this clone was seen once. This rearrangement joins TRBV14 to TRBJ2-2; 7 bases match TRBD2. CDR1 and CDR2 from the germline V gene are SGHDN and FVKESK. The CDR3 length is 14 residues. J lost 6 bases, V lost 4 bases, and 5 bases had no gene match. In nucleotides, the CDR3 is TGTGCCAGCAGCCGCCAGCGGGACCCCGGGGAGCTGTTTTTT. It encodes CASSRQRDPGELFF.

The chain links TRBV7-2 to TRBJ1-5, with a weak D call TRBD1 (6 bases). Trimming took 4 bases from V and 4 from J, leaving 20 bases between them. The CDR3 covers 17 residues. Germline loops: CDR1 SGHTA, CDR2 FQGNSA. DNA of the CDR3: TGTGCCAGCAGCTCAGGTGGCTCGGGGGCTGGAAATCAGCCCCAGCATTTT. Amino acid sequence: CASSSGGSGAGNQPQHF.

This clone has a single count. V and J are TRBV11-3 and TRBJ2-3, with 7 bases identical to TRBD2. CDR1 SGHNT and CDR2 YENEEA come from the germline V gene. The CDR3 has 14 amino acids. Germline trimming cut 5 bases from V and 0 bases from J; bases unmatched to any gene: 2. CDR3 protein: CASSRGVSTDTQYF. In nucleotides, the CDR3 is TGTGCCAGCAGCCGGGGGGTAAGCACAGATACGCAGTATTTT.

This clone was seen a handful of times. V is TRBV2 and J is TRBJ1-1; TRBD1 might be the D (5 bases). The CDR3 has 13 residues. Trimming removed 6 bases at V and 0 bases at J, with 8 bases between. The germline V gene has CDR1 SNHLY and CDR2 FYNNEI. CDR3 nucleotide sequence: TGTGCCAGCAGAGGACACGTGAACACTGAAGCTTTCTTT. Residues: CASRGHVNTEAFF.

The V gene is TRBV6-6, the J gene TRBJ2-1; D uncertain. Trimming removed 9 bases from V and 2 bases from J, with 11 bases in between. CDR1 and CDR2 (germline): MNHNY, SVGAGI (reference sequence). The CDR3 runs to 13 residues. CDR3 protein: CASSPSTYNEQFF. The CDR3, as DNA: TGTGCCAGTTCCCCCTCAACCTACAATGAGCAGTTCTTC.

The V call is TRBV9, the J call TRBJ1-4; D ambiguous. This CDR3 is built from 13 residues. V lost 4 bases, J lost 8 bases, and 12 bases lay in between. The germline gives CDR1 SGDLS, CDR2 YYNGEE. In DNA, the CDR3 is TGTGCCAGCAGCCAAAGGTTTGGGGAAAAACTGTTTTTT. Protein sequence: CASSQRFGEKLFF. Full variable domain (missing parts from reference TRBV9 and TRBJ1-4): DSGVTQTPKHLITATGQRVTLRCSPRSGDLSVYWYQQSLDQGLQFLIQYYNGEERAKGNILERFSAQQFPDLHSELNLSSLELGDSALYFCASSQRFGEKLFFGSGTQLSVL.

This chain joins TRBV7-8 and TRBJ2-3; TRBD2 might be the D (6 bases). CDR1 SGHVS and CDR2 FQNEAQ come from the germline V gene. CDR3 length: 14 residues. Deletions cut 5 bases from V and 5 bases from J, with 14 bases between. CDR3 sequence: CASSILRGIDTQYF. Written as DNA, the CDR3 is TGTGCCAGCAGCATACTCCGGGGGATAGATACGCAGTATTTT.

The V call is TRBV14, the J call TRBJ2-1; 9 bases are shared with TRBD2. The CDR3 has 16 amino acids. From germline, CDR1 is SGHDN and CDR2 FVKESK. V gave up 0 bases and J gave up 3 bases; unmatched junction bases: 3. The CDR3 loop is CASSQDRTSDYNEQFF. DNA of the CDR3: TGTGCCAGCAGCCAAGACCGGACTAGCGACTACAATGAGCAGTTCTTC.

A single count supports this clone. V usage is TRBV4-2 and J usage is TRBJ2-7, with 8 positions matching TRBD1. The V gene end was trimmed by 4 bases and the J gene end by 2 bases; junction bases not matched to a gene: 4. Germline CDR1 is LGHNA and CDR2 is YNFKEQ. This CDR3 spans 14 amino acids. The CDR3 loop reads CASSRGQGTYEQYF. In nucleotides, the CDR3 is TGTGCCAGCAGCCGAGGACAGGGAACCTACGAGCAGTACTTC.

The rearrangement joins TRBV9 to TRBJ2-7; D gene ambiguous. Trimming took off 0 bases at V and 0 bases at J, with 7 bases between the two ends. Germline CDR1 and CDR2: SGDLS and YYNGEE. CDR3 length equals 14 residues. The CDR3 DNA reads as TGTGCCAGCAGCGTAGATGTCAGCTCCTACGAGCAGTACTTC. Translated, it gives CASSVDVSSYEQYF.

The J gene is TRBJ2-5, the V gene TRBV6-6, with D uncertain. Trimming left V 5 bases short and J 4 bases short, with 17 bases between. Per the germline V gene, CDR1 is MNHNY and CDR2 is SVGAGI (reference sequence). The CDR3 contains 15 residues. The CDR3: CASSGGLADRETQYF. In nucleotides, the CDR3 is TGTGCCAGCAGTGGCGGCCTCGCAGACCGAGAGACCCAGTACTTC.

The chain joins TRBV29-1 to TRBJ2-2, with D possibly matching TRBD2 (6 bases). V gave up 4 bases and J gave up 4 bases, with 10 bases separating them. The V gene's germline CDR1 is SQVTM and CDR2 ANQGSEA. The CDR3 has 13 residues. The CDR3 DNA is TGCAGCGTTGGTCGGGGACTCACCGGGGAGCTGTTTTTT. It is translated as CSVGRGLTGELFF.

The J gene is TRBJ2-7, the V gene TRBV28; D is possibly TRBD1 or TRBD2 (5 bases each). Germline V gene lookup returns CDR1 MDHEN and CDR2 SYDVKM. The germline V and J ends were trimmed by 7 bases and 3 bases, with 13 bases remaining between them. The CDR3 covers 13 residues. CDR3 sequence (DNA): TGTGCCAGCACCCCGGGGCAAGTCTACGAGCAGTACTTC. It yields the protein CASTPGQVYEQYF.

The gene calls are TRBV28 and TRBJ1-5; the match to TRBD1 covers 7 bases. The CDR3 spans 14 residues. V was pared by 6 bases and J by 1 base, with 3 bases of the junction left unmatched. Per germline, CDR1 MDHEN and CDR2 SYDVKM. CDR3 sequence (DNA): TGTGCCAGCAGGACAGGGTACAGCAATCAGCCCCAGCATTTT. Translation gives CASRTGYSNQPQHF.

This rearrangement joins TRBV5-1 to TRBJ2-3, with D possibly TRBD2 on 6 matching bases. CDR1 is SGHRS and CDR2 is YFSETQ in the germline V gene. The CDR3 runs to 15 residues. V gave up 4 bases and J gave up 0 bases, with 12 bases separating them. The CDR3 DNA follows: TGCGCCAGCAGCCCAGGACGGGAGAGCACAGATACGCAGTATTTT. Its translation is CASSPGRESTDTQYF.

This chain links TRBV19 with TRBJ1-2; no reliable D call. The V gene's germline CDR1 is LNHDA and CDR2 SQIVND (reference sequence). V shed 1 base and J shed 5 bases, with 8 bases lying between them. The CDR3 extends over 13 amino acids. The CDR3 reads CASSIVGVYGYTF. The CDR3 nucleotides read TGTGCCAGTAGTATAGTTGGAGTTTATGGCTACACCTTC.

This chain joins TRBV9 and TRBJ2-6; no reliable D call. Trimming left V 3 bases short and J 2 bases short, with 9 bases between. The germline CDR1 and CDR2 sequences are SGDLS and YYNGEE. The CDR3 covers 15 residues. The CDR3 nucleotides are TGTGCCAGCAGCGCCGGGTGGGCTGGGGCCAACGTCCTGACTTTC. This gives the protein CASSAGWAGANVLTF.

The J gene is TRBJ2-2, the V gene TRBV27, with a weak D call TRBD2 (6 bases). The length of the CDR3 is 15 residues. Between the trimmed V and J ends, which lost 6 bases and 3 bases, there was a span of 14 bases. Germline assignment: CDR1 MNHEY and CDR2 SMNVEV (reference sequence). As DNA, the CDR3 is TGTGCCAGCAGGCCCGGTGCGGGGTACACCGGGGAGCTGTTTTTT. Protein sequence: CASRPGAGYTGELFF.

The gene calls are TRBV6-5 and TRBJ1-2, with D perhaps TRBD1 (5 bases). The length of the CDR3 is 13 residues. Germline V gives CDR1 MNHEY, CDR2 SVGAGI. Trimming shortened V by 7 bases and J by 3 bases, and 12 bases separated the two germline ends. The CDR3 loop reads CASKRGGDYGYTF. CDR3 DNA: TGTGCCAGCAAACGGGGGGGGGACTATGGCTACACCTTC.

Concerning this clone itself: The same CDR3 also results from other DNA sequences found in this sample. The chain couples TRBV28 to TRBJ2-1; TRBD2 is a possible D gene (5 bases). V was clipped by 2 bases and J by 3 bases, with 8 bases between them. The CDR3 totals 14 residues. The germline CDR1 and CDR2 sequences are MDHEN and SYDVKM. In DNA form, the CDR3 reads TGTGCCAGCAGTTTAGGTAGCGACTACAATGAGCAGTTCTTC. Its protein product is CASSLGSDYNEQFF.